These 3 T cell receptor beta chains were sequenced from one sample in a study of T cell repertoires in cytomegalovirus infection. These receptors' targets are unknown. MiXCR, applied by TCRdb to the reads, yields one record per CDR3 protein. The sample contains some 590,000 distinct CDR3 sequences, just under 40% of which appear only once. The specimen was cultured PBMCs, collected from culture after CMV antigen stimulation. The receptors were gathered from a human donor in good health (CMV status not recorded). Some clones in this sample may be carry-over from other donors' samples.

The J gene is TRBJ1-1, the V gene TRBV6-2 or TRBV6-3; 10 positions match TRBD1. Per the germline V gene, CDR1 is MNHEY and CDR2 is SVGEGT. There are 16 residues in the CDR3. Trimming at V came to 6 bases and at J to 8 bases, leaving 15 bases not matched to a gene. Here the CDR3 reads CASRRHRDRGSPEAFF. The DNA of the CDR3 is TGTGCCAGCAGACGCCACCGGGACAGGGGAAGCCCCGAAGCTTTCTTT.

The chain has TRBV6-1 and TRBJ2-2; D perhaps matches TRBD2 (6 bases). Germline V lookup: CDR1 MNHNS, CDR2 SASEGT. The CDR3 consists of 15 residues. Trimming removed 3 bases at V and 2 bases at J, with 10 bases between. CDR3 protein: CASSDFGGNTGELFF. CDR3 coding DNA: TGTGCCAGCAGTGATTTCGGGGGTAACACCGGGGAGCTGTTTTTT.

This chain connects TRBV4-1 to TRBJ2-7, with D tentatively TRBD1 or TRBD2 (6 bases each). Germline V gene sequence: CDR1 MGHRA, CDR2 YSYEKL. This CDR3 spans 16 amino acids. Trimming removed 4 bases at V and 4 bases at J, with 20 bases between. In DNA form, the CDR3 reads TGCGCCAGCAGCCCTCAGGTGACAAGGGGGACTTACGAGCAGTACTTC. This codes for CASSPQVTRGTYEQYF.